This TCR beta chain emerged from a study of metastatic and nonmetastatic thyroid tumors. In the study overall: Malignant thyroid and benign thyroid patients provided blood and tumor or nodule tissue whose repertoires were compared.

Germline V CDR1 and CDR2: SNHLY, FYNNEI. The trim removed 2 bases at V and 1 base at J, leaving 9 bases unmatched. This CDR3 has 20 residues. Original processing methods: Between-group CDR3 differences, defined by clinicopathological status, yielded a distant-metastasis classifier for papillary thyroid cancer. TCRdb re-analyzed the PCR reads through MiXCR. The V and J calls were not made by the authors but by TCRdb's processing. The sample lists about 20,000 clones, approximately 14% seen once, with 13% to 15% in the top ten. Study-wide points: Reportedly, malignant thyroid tumors had significantly higher TCR beta diversity than benign nodules, in blood and tumor.

Nobody among the patients had been given any treatment before thyroid surgery. This clone was seen many times. Its antigen remains unknown. This chain connects TRBV2 to TRBJ2-3, with TRBD2 identical over 16 bases. Sequencing was performed on tumor tissue. The sequence was collected from a female donor with papillary thyroid cancer or a benign thyroid nodule (not recorded which). Some clones in this sample may be carry-over from other donors' samples. The CDR3 protein is CASSEPGLAGGVGGTDTQYF. CDR3 nucleotide sequence: TGTGCCAGCAGTGAACCGGGACTAGCGGGAGGGGTGGGGGGCACAGATACGCAGTATTTT.